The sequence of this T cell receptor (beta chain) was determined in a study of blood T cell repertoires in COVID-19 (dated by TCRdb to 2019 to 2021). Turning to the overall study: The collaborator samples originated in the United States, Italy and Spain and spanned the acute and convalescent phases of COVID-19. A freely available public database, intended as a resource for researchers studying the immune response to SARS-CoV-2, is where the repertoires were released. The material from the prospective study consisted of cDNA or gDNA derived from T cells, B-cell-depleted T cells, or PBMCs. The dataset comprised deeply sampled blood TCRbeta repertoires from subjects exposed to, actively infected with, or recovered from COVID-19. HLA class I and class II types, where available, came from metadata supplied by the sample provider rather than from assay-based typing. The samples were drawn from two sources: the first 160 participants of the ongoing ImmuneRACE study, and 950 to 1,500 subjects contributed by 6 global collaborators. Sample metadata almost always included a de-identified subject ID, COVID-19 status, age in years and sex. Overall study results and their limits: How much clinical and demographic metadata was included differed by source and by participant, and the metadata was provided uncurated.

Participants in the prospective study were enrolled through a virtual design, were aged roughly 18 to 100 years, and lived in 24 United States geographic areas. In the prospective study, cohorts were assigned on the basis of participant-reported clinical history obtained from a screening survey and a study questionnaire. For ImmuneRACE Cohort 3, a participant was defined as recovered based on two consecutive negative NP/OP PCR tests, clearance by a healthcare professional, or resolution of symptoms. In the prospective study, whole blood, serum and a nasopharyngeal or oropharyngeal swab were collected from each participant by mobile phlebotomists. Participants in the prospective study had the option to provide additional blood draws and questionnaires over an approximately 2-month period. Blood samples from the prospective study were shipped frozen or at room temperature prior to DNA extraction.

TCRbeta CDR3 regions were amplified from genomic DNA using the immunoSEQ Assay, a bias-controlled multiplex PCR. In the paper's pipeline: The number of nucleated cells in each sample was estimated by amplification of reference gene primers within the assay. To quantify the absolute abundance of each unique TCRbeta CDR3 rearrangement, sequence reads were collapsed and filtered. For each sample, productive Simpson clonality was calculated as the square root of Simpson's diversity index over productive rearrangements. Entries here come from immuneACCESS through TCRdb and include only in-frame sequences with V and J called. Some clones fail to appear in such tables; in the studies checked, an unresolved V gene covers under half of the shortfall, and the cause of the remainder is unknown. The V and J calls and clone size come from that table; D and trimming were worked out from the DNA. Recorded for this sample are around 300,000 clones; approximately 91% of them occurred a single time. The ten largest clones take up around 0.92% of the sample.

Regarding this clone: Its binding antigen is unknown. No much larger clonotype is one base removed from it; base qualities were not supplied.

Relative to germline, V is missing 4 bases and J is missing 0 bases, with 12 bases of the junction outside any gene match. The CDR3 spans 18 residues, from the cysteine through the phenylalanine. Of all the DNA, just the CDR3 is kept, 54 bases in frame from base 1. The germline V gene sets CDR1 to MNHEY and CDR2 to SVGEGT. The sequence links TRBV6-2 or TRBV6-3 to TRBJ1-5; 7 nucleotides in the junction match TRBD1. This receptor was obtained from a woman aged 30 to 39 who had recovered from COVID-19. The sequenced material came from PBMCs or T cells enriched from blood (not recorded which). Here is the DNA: TGTGCCAGCAGTTCCTTTAGACAGGGCGTTTATAGCAATCAGCCCCAGCATTTT. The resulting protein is CASSSFRQGVYSNQPQHF.